Many counts were recorded for the clone carrying this TCR beta chain. This record belongs to a study of identical twins. TCRdb analysed the 5' RACE reads with MiXCR anew, one entry per CDR3 protein. The table has roughly 750,000 distinct CDR3 sequences, 20% to 25% seen once. The CDR3 contains 18 residues. The J segment lost 3 bases and the V segment lost 4 bases, leaving 17 bases of the junction unmatched. These data are also associated with another study on T cells expressing NK-cell markers. That paper notes: Whether expanded NKG2C+ T cell clones were HCMV-specific remained unclear.

This TCR derives from a woman aged 18-29 years in good health. The sample comprised PBMCs. The chain carries TRBV12-3 or TRBV12-4 and TRBJ2-7, with TRBD2 matching over 8 bases. The CDR3, as DNA: TGTGCCAGCAGTTCTGACTGGGTTGGAGGACTAGCATTCTACGAGCAGTACTTC. It codes for CASSSDWVGGLAFYEQYF.